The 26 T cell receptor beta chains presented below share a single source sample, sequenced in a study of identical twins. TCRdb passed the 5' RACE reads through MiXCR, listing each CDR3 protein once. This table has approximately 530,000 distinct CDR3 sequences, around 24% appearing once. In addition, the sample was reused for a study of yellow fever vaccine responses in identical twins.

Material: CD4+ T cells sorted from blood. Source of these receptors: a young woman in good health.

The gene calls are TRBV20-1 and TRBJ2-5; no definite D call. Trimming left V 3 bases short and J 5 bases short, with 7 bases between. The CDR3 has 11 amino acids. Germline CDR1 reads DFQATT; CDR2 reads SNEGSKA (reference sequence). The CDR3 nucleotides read TGCAGTGCTAGCCCAATGGAGACCCAGTACTTC. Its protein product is CSASPMETQYF.

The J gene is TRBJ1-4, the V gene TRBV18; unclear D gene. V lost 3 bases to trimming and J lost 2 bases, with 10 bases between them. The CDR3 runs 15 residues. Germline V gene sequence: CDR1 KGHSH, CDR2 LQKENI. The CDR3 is CASSPYRQTNEKLFF. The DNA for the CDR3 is TGTGCCAGCTCACCGTATCGGCAGACTAATGAAAAACTGTTTTTT.

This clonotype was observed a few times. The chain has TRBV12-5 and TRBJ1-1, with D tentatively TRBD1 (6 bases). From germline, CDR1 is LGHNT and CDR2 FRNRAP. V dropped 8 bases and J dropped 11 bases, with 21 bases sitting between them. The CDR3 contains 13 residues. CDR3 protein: CASSLTGYGQAFF. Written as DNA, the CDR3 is TGTGCTAGTAGCCTAACAGGGTACGGACAGGCTTTCTTT.

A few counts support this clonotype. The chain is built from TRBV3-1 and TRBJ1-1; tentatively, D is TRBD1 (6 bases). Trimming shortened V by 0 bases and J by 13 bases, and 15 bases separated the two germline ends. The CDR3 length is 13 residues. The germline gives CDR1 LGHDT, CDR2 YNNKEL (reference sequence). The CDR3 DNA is TGTGCCAGCAGCCAAGATCGGACAGCGGTTGGTTTCTTT. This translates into CASSQDRTAVGFF.

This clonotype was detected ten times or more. The CDR3 sequence is CASSLGLGTAQYF. CDR3 DNA: TGTGCCAGCAGTTTGGGGCTGGGGACCGCGCAGTATTTT. The chain employs TRBV12-3 or TRBV12-4 and TRBJ2-3; D tentatively fits TRBD1 or TRBD2 (5 bases each). The CDR3 has 13 amino acids. V lost 3 bases to trimming and J lost 10 bases, with 14 bases between them.

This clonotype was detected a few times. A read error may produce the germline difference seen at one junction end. CDR3 residues: CASSQVGAPGVF. CDR3 nucleotides: TGTGCCAGCAGCCAAGTCGGAGCCCCCGGGGTCTTC. The chain is built from TRBV3-1 and TRBJ2-1; tentative D call: TRBD2 (5 bases). Looked up from germline, CDR1 is LGHDT and CDR2 is YNNKEL (reference sequence). This CDR3 is 12 amino acids long.

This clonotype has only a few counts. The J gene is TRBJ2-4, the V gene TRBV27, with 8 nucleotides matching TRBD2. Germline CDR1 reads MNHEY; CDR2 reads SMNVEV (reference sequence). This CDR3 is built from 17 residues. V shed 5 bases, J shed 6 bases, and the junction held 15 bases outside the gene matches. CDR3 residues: CASSLSGTLGGRNIQYF. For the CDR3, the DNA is TGTGCCAGCAGTCTTAGCGGGACCCTAGGGGGGAGAAACATTCAGTACTTC.

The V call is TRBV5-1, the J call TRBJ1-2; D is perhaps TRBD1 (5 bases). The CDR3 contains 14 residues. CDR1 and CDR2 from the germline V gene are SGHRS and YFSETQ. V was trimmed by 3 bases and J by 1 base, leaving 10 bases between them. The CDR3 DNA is TGCGCCAGCAGCTATGACAGTTTTAACTATGGCTACACCTTC. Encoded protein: CASSYDSFNYGYTF.

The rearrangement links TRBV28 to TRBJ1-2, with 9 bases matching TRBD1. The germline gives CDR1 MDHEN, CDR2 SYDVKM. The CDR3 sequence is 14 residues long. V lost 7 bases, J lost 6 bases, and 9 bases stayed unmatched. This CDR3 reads CASTTGTGLDGYTF. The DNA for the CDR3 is TGTGCCAGCACAACAGGGACAGGGCTTGATGGCTACACCTTC.

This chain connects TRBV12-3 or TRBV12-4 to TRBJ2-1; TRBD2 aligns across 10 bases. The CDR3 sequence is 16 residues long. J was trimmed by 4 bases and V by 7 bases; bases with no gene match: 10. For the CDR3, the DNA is TGTGCCAGCAACCGAGCGGGACTAGCGTCATACAATGAGCAGTTCTTC. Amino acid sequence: CASNRAGLASYNEQFF.

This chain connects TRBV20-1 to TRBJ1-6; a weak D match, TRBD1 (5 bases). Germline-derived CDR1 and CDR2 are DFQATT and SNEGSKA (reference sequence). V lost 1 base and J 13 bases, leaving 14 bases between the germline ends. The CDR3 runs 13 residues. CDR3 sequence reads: CSARGFRGSPLHF. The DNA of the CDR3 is TGCAGTGCTAGAGGATTTAGGGGTTCGCCCCTCCACTTT.

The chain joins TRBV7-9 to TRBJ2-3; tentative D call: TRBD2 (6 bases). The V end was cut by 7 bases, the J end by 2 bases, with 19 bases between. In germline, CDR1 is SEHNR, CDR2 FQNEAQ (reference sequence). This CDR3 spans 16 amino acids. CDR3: CASNPNGTQNTDTQYF. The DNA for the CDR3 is TGTGCCAGCAACCCGAACGGGACTCAGAACACAGATACGCAGTATTTT.

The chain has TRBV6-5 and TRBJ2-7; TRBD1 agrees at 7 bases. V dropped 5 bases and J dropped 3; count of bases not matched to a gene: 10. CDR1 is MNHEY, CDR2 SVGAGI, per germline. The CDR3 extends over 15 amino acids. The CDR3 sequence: CASSNQGAGGYEQYV. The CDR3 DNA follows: TGTGCCAGCAGTAACCAAGGCGCAGGGGGCTACGAGCAGTACGTC.

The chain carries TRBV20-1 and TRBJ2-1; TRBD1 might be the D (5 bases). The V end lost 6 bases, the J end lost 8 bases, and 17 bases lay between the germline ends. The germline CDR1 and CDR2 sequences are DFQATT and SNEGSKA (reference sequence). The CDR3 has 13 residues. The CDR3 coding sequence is TGCAGTGCGAGACAGACCCTTTTCTATGAGCAGTTCTTC. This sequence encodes CSARQTLFYEQFF.

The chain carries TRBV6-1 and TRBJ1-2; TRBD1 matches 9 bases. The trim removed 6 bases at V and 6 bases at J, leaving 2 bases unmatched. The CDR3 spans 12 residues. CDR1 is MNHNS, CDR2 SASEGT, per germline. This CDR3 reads CASRGQGDGYTF. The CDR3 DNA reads TGTGCCAGCAGGGGACAGGGCGATGGCTACACCTTC.

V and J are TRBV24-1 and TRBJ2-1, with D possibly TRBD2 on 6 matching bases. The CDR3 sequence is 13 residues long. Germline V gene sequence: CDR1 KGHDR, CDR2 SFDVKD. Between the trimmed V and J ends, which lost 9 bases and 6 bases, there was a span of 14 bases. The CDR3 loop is CATLGQGGNEQFF. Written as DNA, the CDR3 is TGTGCCACCTTGGGGCAGGGAGGCAATGAGCAGTTCTTC.

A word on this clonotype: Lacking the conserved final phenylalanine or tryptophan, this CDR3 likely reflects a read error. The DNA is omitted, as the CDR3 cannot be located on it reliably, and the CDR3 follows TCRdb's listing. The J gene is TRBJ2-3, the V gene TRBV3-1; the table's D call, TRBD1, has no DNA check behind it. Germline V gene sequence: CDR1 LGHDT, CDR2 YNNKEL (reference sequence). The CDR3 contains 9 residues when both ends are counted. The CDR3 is CASSPPVTI.

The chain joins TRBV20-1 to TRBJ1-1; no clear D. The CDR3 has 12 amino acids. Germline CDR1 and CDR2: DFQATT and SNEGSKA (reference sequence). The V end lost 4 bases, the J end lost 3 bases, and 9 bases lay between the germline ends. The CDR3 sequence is CSAIEQYTEAFF. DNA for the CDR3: TGCAGTGCTATAGAACAGTACACTGAAGCTTTCTTT.

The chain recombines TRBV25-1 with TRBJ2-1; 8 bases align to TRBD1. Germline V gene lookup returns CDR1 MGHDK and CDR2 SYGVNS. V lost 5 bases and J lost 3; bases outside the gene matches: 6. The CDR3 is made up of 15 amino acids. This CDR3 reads CASSKSGTGYNEQFF. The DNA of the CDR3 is TGTGCCAGCAGTAAATCCGGGACAGGCTACAATGAGCAGTTCTTC.

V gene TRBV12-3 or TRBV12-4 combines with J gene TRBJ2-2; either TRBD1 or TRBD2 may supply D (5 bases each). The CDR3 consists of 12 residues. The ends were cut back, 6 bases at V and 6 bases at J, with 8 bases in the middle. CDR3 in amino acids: CASSRDAGELFF. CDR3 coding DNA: TGTGCCAGCAGCCGGGACGCCGGGGAGCTGTTTTTT.

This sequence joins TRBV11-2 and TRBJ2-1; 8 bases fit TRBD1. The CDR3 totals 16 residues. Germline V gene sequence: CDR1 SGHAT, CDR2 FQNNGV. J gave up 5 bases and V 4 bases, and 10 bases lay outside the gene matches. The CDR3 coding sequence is TGTGCCAGCAGCTCCCGGACAGGGTGGCAGGACAATGAGCAGTTCTTC. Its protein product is CASSSRTGWQDNEQFF.

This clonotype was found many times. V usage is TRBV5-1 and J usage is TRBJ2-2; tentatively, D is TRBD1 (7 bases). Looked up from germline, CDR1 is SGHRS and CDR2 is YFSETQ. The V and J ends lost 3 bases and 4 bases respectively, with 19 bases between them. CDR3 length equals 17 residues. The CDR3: CASSSLQGGVSTGELFF. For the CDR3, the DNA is TGCGCCAGCAGCTCCCTCCAGGGGGGCGTATCCACCGGGGAGCTGTTTTTT. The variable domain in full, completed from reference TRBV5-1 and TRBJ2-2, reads KAGVTQTPRYLIKTRGQQVTLSCSPISGHRSVSWYQQTPGQGLQFLFEYFSETQRNKGNFPGRFSGRQFSNSRSEMNVSTLELGDSALYLCASSSLQGGVSTGELFFGEGSRLTVL.

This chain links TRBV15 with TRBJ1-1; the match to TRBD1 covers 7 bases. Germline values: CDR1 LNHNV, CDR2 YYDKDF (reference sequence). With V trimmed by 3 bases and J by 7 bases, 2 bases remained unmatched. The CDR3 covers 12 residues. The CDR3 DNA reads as TGTGCCACCAGCAGTCAGGGGGGTGAAGCTTTCTTT. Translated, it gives CATSSQGGEAFF.

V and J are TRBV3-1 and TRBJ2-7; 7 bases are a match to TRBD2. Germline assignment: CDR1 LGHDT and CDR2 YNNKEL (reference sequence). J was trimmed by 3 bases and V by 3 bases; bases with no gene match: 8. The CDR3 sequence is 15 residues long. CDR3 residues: CASSHTGLADYEQYV. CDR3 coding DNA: TGTGCCAGCAGCCACACCGGCCTAGCGGACTACGAGCAGTACGTC.

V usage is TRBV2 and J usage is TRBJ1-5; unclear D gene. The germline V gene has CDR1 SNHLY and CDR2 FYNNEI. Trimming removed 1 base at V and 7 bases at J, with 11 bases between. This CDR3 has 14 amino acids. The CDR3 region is CASSEERYAQPQHF. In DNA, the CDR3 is TGTGCCAGCAGTGAAGAGCGGTACGCCCAGCCCCAGCATTTT.

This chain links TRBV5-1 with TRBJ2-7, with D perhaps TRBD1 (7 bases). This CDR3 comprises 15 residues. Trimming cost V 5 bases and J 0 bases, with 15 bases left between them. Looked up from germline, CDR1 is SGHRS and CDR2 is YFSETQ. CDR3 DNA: TGCGCCAGCAGGGAGGGACAGCTAGACTCCTACGAGCAGTACTTC. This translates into CASREGQLDSYEQYF.